The 22 T cell receptor beta chains given below trace back to one sample, sequenced in a study of blood T cell repertoires in COVID-19. TCRdb's copy holds only in-frame clones and misses some; the assay was immunoSEQ multiplex PCR. The sample has about 63,000 clones; around 79% are singletons. Sequenced material: peripheral blood. The receptor set was obtained from a human donor in a cohort sampled during active COVID-19.

This chain joins TRBV7-3 and TRBJ2-2; tentative D call: TRBD2 (5 bases). The V and J ends lost 0 bases and 4 bases respectively, with 12 bases between them. The CDR3 contains 16 residues. Germline loops: CDR1 SGHTA, CDR2 FQGTGA. CDR3 DNA: TGTGCCAGCAGCTTAACGAGGGCATCGGGCACCGGGGAGCTGTTTTTT. Amino acid sequence: CASSLTRASGTGELFF.

The chain employs TRBV18 and TRBJ1-5; tentative D call: TRBD1 (6 bases). The germline CDR1 and CDR2 sequences are KGHSH and LQKENI. This CDR3 spans 16 amino acids. V lost 2 bases and J 2 bases, leaving 13 bases between the germline ends. In nucleotides, the CDR3 is TGTGCCAGCTCACCAAGGGGGGGTTATGGCAATCAGCCCCAGCATTTT. Protein: CASSPRGGYGNQPQHF.

This clone was counted a single time. The rearrangement uses TRBV6-2 or TRBV6-3 and TRBJ2-2; 8 nucleotides match TRBD2. The CDR3 totals 17 residues. The V gene end was trimmed by 6 bases and the J gene end by 1 base; junction bases not matched to a gene: 10. From germline, CDR1 is MNHEY and CDR2 SVGEGT. CDR3 nucleotide sequence: TGTGCCAGCAGCAAAGCGGGGGACACAGTGAACACCGGGGAGCTGTTTTTT. Translation gives CASSKAGDTVNTGELFF.

The V call is TRBV7-7, the J call TRBJ2-2, with a possible D match to TRBD1 (5 bases). With 4 bases removed from V and 4 bases from J, the gap between germline ends came to 7 bases. The CDR3 spans 13 residues. Germline CDR1 is SSHAT and CDR2 is FNYEAQ (reference sequence). The CDR3 is CASSSGFTGELFF. CDR3 nucleotides: TGTGCCAGCAGCTCAGGGTTCACCGGGGAGCTGTTTTTT.

This clone was seen ten or more times. The V gene is TRBV7-8, the J gene TRBJ1-5; 8 bases line up with TRBD1. CDR1 and CDR2 (germline): SGHVS, FQNEAQ. V was clipped by 6 bases and J by 4 bases; unmatched bases: 8. The CDR3 is 15 amino acids. CDR3 sequence reads: CASSSSGTGNQPQHF. CDR3 in DNA: TGTGCCAGCAGTTCCTCCGGGACAGGAAATCAGCCCCAGCATTTT.

V is TRBV6-2 or TRBV6-3 and J is TRBJ1-1; D perhaps matches TRBD1 (5 bases). Germline-derived CDR1 and CDR2 are MNHEY and SVGEGT. The CDR3 runs 14 residues. V dropped 5 bases and J dropped 1 base, with 11 bases sitting between them. The CDR3 DNA is TGTGCCAGCAGTCTTAGACAGAAGAACACTGAAGCTTTCTTT. Protein sequence: CASSLRQKNTEAFF.

The chain uses TRBV28 and TRBJ1-4; D unclear. Germline values: CDR1 MDHEN, CDR2 SYDVKM. V lost 5 bases and J lost 5, with 3 bases in between. This CDR3 region has 11 residues. In DNA, the CDR3 is TGTGCCAGCAGTCAAAATGAAAAACTGTTTTTT. Translated, it gives CASSQNEKLFF.

The rearrangement joins TRBV2 to TRBJ2-2; no clear D gene. Germline loops: CDR1 SNHLY, CDR2 FYNNEI. Trimming stripped 2 bases from V and 5 bases from J, with 9 bases between. This CDR3 contains 14 residues. The CDR3 nucleotides are TGTGCCAGCAGTGAATTGAGGTCGACCGGGGAGCTGTTTTTT. As protein: CASSELRSTGELFF.

The genes are TRBV5-5 and TRBJ2-1; tentatively, D is TRBD1 (6 bases). In germline, CDR1 is SGHKS, CDR2 YYEKEE (reference sequence). This CDR3 has 15 amino acids. V lost 0 bases to trimming and J lost 2 bases, with 9 bases between them. The CDR3 nucleotides read TGTGCCAGCAGCTTGGCAAGGACAGCCTACAATGAGCAGTTCTTC. It encodes CASSLARTAYNEQFF.

The chain carries TRBV27 and TRBJ1-5, with D uncertain. The CDR3 runs to 18 residues. Germline V gene sequence: CDR1 MNHEY, CDR2 SMNVEV (reference sequence). Trimming removed 2 bases from V and 0 bases from J, with 17 bases in between. Here the CDR3 reads CASSLEGRWRHSNQPQHF. CDR3 DNA sequence: TGTGCCAGCAGTTTAGAAGGTAGGTGGAGGCATAGCAATCAGCCCCAGCATTTT.

The rearrangement links TRBV12-5 to TRBJ2-2, with 7 bases fitting TRBD1. Germline-derived CDR1 and CDR2 are LGHNT and FRNRAP. CDR3 length equals 15 residues. The V segment lost 5 bases and the J segment 5 bases; nucleotides outside the gene matches: 8. The CDR3 reads CASGADRVRTGELFF. CDR3 nucleotide sequence: TGTGCTAGTGGTGCCGACAGGGTACGGACCGGGGAGCTGTTTTTT.

V and J are TRBV29-1 and TRBJ2-1, with D tentatively TRBD2 (6 bases). CDR3 length equals 12 residues. The germline V and J ends were trimmed by 4 bases and 4 bases, with 8 bases remaining between them. Germline assignment: CDR1 SQVTM and CDR2 ANQGSEA. The CDR3 DNA sequence: TGCAGCGTTGTGGCGGGGTACAATGAGCAGTTCTTC. Protein sequence: CSVVAGYNEQFF.

This rearrangement joins TRBV28 to TRBJ2-7; TRBD1 might be the D (6 bases). This CDR3 is built from 16 residues. V was cut by 3 bases and J by 7 bases, with 22 bases left in between. The V gene's germline CDR1 is MDHEN and CDR2 SYDVKM. CDR3 nucleotide sequence: TGTGCCAGCAGTTTGCCGGGACATTCCTCCGCACGGGAGCAGTACTTC. It codes for CASSLPGHSSAREQYF.

This clone was detected only once. The V gene is TRBV6-2 or TRBV6-3, the J gene TRBJ2-2; 8 positions match TRBD2. Per the germline V gene, CDR1 is MNHEY and CDR2 is SVGEGT. The CDR3 is made up of 16 amino acids. The V segment lost 6 bases and the J segment 8 bases; nucleotides outside the gene matches: 14. The CDR3 DNA reads TGTGCCAGCAGCAAGGAAGCGGGAGTCGGAGCTGGGGAGCTGTTTTTT. Translating gives CASSKEAGVGAGELFF.

The V and J genes are TRBV19 and TRBJ2-1; D perhaps matches TRBD1 (6 bases). The CDR3 contains 15 residues. Germline V CDR1 and CDR2: LNHDA, SQIVND (reference sequence). With 6 bases removed from V and 9 bases from J, the gap between germline ends came to 21 bases. The CDR3 bases are TGTGCCAGTAGCCCTCCTACTCCCAGGGGTGGTGAGCAGTTCTTC. As protein: CASSPPTPRGGEQFF. The variable domain in full, with the rest retrieved from reference TRBV19 and TRBJ2-1, is DGGITQSPKYLFRKEGQNVTLSCEQNLNHDAMYWYRQDPGQGLRLIYYSQIVNDFQKGDIAEGYSVSREKKESFPLTVTSAQKNPTAFYLCASSPPTPRGGEQFFGPGTRLTVL.

This clone was picked up many times. This chain uses TRBV2 with TRBJ2-7; maybe TRBD1 (6 bases). The V end lost 5 bases, the J end lost 1 base, and 18 bases lay between the germline ends. The CDR3 extends over 16 amino acids. The germline V gene has CDR1 SNHLY and CDR2 FYNNEI. CDR3 coding DNA: TGTGCCAGCAGTTATTTCACGGACAGCCCATCCTACGAGCAGTACTTC. Amino acid sequence: CASSYFTDSPSYEQYF. Full variable domain (rest looked up from reference TRBV2 and TRBJ2-7): EPEVTQTPSHQVTQMGQEVILRCVPISNHLYFYWYRQILGQKVEFLVSFYNNEISEKSEIFDDQFSVERPDGSNFTLKIRSTKLEDSAMYFCASSYFTDSPSYEQYFGPGTRLTVT.

V gene TRBV7-8 combines with J gene TRBJ2-5, with D uncertain. From germline, CDR1 is SGHVS and CDR2 FQNEAQ. The V end was cut by 2 bases, the J end by 0 bases, with 7 bases between. The CDR3 covers 14 residues. For the CDR3, the DNA is TGTGCCAGCAGCTTAAATACATACCAAGAGACCCAGTACTTC. The encoded protein is CASSLNTYQETQYF.

CDR3 amino acids: CATSDPAASRETQYF. Written as DNA, the CDR3 is TGTGCCACCAGTGACCCGGCGGCATCGCGGGAGACCCAGTACTTC. This sequence joins TRBV24-1 and TRBJ2-5; D uncertain. V lost 4 bases, J lost 5 bases, and 16 bases lay in between. This CDR3 spans 15 amino acids. Germline V lookup: CDR1 KGHDR, CDR2 SFDVKD.

The chain joins TRBV9 to TRBJ2-4, with 9 bases matching TRBD2. This CDR3 comprises 14 residues. After removal of 0 bases from V and 9 bases from J, the junction contained 4 bases not matched to a gene. Germline-derived CDR1 and CDR2 are SGDLS and YYNGEE. The CDR3 nucleotides read TGTGCCAGCAGCGTAGGTCCTAGCGGGACCATTCAGTACTTC. This gives the protein CASSVGPSGTIQYF.

This clone was counted a few times. The V call is TRBV28, the J call TRBJ1-5; the D is unclear. CDR1 is MDHEN and CDR2 is SYDVKM in the germline V gene. The CDR3 runs 13 residues. V lost 3 bases to trimming and J lost 6 bases, with 9 bases between them. This chain's CDR3 is CASSFARLQPQHF. In DNA, the CDR3 is TGTGCCAGCAGTTTTGCCAGGCTTCAGCCCCAGCATTTT.

V gene TRBV25-1 combines with J gene TRBJ1-2, with TRBD1 matching 9 bases. V gave up 3 bases and J gave up 8 bases; unmatched junction bases: 10. The CDR3 is 15 amino acids. CDR1 and CDR2 from the germline V gene are MGHDK and SYGVNS. The CDR3 is CASSDLSTGGRGYTF. The CDR3 nucleotides read TGTGCCAGCAGTGACCTCTCGACAGGGGGTAGAGGCTACACCTTC.

This clone was counted only a few times. This chain connects TRBV19 to TRBJ2-1; D unresolved. Trimming pared 1 base from V and 10 bases from J, leaving 8 bases between. Germline CDR1 is LNHDA and CDR2 is SQIVND (reference sequence). CDR3 length equals 12 residues. The CDR3 DNA sequence: TGTGCCAGTAGTATAGTAACGAGAGAGCAGTTCTTC. Residues: CASSIVTREQFF. The complete variable domain, with remaining parts taken from reference TRBV19 and TRBJ2-1, reads DGGITQSPKYLFRKEGQNVTLSCEQNLNHDAMYWYRQDPGQGLRLIYYSQIVNDFQKGDIAEGYSVSREKKESFPLTVTSAQKNPTAFYLCASSIVTREQFFGPGTRLTVL.